What follows are 32 T cell receptor beta chains derived from one specimen sequenced in a study of T cell responses to AZD1222 COVID-19 vaccine. Using immunoSEQ multiplex PCR, the repertoire was profiled, and TCRdb retains in-frame clones only, with some absent. The sample holds about 49,000 clones; roughly three quarters are singletons and the top ten take 20%. The sample here was peripheral blood, taken on day 0 of MenACWY control vaccination. These receptor sequences come from an adult in good health.

As to this clone: The same CDR3 arises from other DNA sequences in this sample as well. This chain joins TRBV27 and TRBJ1-2; D is uncertain. This CDR3 is 13 amino acids long. Germline assignment: CDR1 MNHEY and CDR2 SMNVEV (reference sequence). V gave up 5 bases and J gave up 1 base, with 8 bases separating them. The CDR3 loop reads CASSPEGNYGYTF. DNA of the CDR3: TGTGCCAGCAGTCCGGAAGGTAACTATGGCTACACCTTC.

On this clone itself: This sample also contains other DNA sequences that code for the same CDR3. The V call is TRBV29-1, the J call TRBJ1-5, with 9 bases that match TRBD1. The CDR3 is 13 amino acids. V shed 6 bases, J shed 1 base, and the junction held 1 base outside the gene matches. The germline gives CDR1 SQVTM, CDR2 ANQGSEA. The CDR3 DNA is TGCAGCGTAGGACAGGGGAGCAATCAGCCCCAGCATTTT. Translating it yields CSVGQGSNQPQHF.

Concerning this clone itself: At the DNA level, this CDR3 is encoded by other sequences in the same sample as well. V and J are TRBV6-1 and TRBJ2-6; no definite D call. The germline CDR1 and CDR2 sequences are MNHNS and SASEGT. Trimming took off 0 bases at V and 1 base at J, with 1 base between the two ends. The CDR3 is 14 residues long. CDR3 protein: CASSEASGANVLTF. CDR3 in DNA: TGTGCCAGCAGTGAAGCGTCTGGGGCCAACGTCCTGACTTTC.

This chain connects TRBV5-1 to TRBJ1-1; possibly TRBD1 for D (5 bases). The CDR3 has 17 residues. The V gene's germline CDR1 is SGHRS and CDR2 YFSETQ. V was clipped by 0 bases and J by 4 bases, with 19 bases between them. The CDR3 bases are TGCGCCAGCAGCTTGGCCGCGGGGTCAGGGAAAGGCACTGAAGCTTTCTTT. Translation: CASSLAAGSGKGTEAFF.

This clone was counted only a few times. The chain combines TRBV28 with TRBJ2-2; 9 bases align to TRBD1. This CDR3 is built from 15 residues. The V and J ends lost 5 bases and 5 bases, in that order; junction bases with no gene match: 6. Germline CDR1 MDHEN, CDR2 SYDVKM. DNA of the CDR3: TGTGCCAGCAGTCCCGACAGGGGGTGGACCGGGGAGCTGTTTTTT. It specifies CASSPDRGWTGELFF.

This rearrangement joins TRBV28 to TRBJ1-5, with D unclear. Germline-derived CDR1 and CDR2 are MDHEN and SYDVKM. Trimming pared 2 bases from V and 3 bases from J, leaving 17 bases between. The CDR3 has 17 amino acids. The CDR3 spells CASSLRETFTVNQPQHF. The DNA of the CDR3 is TGTGCCAGCAGTTTAAGGGAGACTTTTACAGTCAATCAGCCCCAGCATTTT.

This clone was recorded a few times. The chain employs TRBV19 and TRBJ1-3, with D unresolved. The CDR3 loop spans 14 amino acids. The V end lost 7 bases, the J end lost 0 bases, and 10 bases lay between the germline ends. Germline values: CDR1 LNHDA, CDR2 SQIVND (reference sequence). The CDR3 region has the DNA TGTGCCAGTAAGGGTCGGGCCTCTGGAAACACCATATATTTT. Translating gives CASKGRASGNTIYF.

The chain couples TRBV19 to TRBJ1-1; 10 nucleotides match TRBD1. V was pared by 5 bases and J by 5 bases, with 8 bases of the junction left unmatched. The CDR3 totals 15 residues. In germline, CDR1 is LNHDA, CDR2 SQIVND (reference sequence). The CDR3 loop reads CASSSMTGGWTEAFF. Written as DNA, the CDR3 is TGTGCCAGTAGTTCAATGACAGGGGGCTGGACTGAAGCTTTCTTT.

V usage is TRBV11-2 and J usage is TRBJ2-1; a possible D gene is TRBD2 (6 bases). V was cut by 8 bases and J by 4 bases, with 12 bases left in between. CDR1 is SGHAT, CDR2 FQNNGV, per germline. The CDR3 is made up of 13 amino acids. CDR3 nucleotides: TGTGCCAGCCATAGCGGACTGTACAATGAGCAGTTCTTC. Translation gives CASHSGLYNEQFF.

The chain joins TRBV28 to TRBJ1-2; D ambiguous. Germline assignment: CDR1 MDHEN and CDR2 SYDVKM. V dropped 5 bases and J dropped 4 bases, with 17 bases sitting between them. CDR3 size: 15 residues. The DNA of the CDR3 is TGTGCCAGCAGTCTCAATGTGGGTTTTCCCTATGGCTACACCTTC. Residues: CASSLNVGFPYGYTF.

The table lists this clone with a count of one. V is TRBV11-2 and J is TRBJ2-3, with 9 nucleotides matching TRBD1. Germline V gene lookup returns CDR1 SGHAT and CDR2 FQNNGV. Trimming removed 5 bases from V and 5 bases from J; junction bases left unmatched: 11. The CDR3 extends over 16 amino acids. DNA of the CDR3: TGTGCCAGCAGCCAGCTACAGGGGGCGCGTAGAGATACGCAGTATTTT. It yields the protein CASSQLQGARRDTQYF.

The chain recombines TRBV4-1 with TRBJ2-2; D might be TRBD1 (5 bases). V was shortened by 3 bases and J by 6 bases, with 14 bases between the two germline ends. This CDR3 contains 15 residues. CDR1 is MGHRA and CDR2 is YSYEKL in the germline V gene. The CDR3: CASSHINQGAGELFF. The CDR3 DNA follows: TGCGCCAGCAGCCATATAAATCAGGGCGCCGGGGAGCTGTTTTTT.

The V and J genes are TRBV7-2 and TRBJ1-5; no clear D. This CDR3 has 15 residues. Germline V gene sequence: CDR1 SGHTA, CDR2 FQGNSA. The ends were cut back, 3 bases at V and 3 bases at J, with 12 bases in the middle. DNA for the CDR3: TGTGCCAGCAGCTTGGTTTTCCAGGACAATCAGCCCCAGCATTTT. Translated, it gives CASSLVFQDNQPQHF.

The chain recombines TRBV30 with TRBJ1-2, with no clear D. V lost 7 bases and J 4 bases, leaving 19 bases between the germline ends. The CDR3 consists of 14 residues. Per the germline V gene, CDR1 is GTSNPN and CDR2 is SVGIG (reference sequence). This chain's CDR3 is CAYKPTYTFYGYTF. The CDR3 DNA sequence: TGTGCCTACAAGCCTACTTATACTTTCTATGGCTACACCTTC.

This rearrangement joins TRBV10-3 to TRBJ2-2; D is perhaps TRBD1 (5 bases). The CDR3 runs 14 residues. The V gene lost 7 bases and the J gene lost 7 bases, with 16 bases spanning the gap. CDR1 is ENHRY and CDR2 is SYGVKD in the germline V gene. CDR3 DNA: TGTGCCATCAAGCGAAAGGGGTTGGGCGGGGAGCTGTTTTTT. Translation: CAIKRKGLGGELFF.

The chain joins TRBV2 to TRBJ1-1; TRBD1 might be the D (5 bases). Trimming took 7 bases from V and 3 from J, leaving 15 bases between them. The CDR3 runs 14 residues. CDR1 SNHLY and CDR2 FYNNEI come from the germline V gene. The CDR3 is CASTGPVGDTEAFF. The CDR3 DNA sequence: TGTGCCAGCACGGGGCCAGTTGGGGACACTGAAGCTTTCTTT.

J is TRBJ1-1 and V is TRBV14; D is possibly TRBD1 (5 bases). Trimming took off 5 bases at V and 10 bases at J, with 17 bases between the two ends. Germline lookup yields CDR1 SGHDN and CDR2 FVKESK. The CDR3 consists of 13 residues. As DNA, the CDR3 is TGTGCCAGCAGCTCGCAAGCAGGGAGGGGAGCTTTCTTT. Residues: CASSSQAGRGAFF.

The chain links TRBV19 to TRBJ2-2; the D gene is possibly TRBD1 (6 bases). Germline V CDR1 and CDR2: LNHDA, SQIVND (reference sequence). The CDR3 sequence is 17 residues long. V gave up 1 base and J gave up 6 bases, with 18 bases separating them. Here the CDR3 reads CASSIGGTTFGAGELFF. DNA of the CDR3: TGTGCCAGTAGTATAGGGGGGACAACTTTTGGGGCCGGGGAGCTGTTTTTT.

This clone was counted a few times. This chain uses TRBV5-1 with TRBJ2-2; perhaps TRBD2 as D (5 bases). CDR1 SGHRS and CDR2 YFSETQ come from the germline V gene. This CDR3 spans 16 amino acids. The V gene lost 2 bases and the J gene lost 8 bases, with 19 bases spanning the gap. CDR3 in amino acids: CASSLIRTEIGGELFF. The CDR3 DNA follows: TGCGCCAGCAGCTTAATAAGGACTGAGATCGGTGGGGAGCTGTTTTTT.

The CDR3 here is CASSYAPGELFF. CDR3 coding DNA: TGTGCCAGCAGCTATGCACCCGGGGAGCTGTTTTTT. The V call is TRBV5-5, the J call TRBJ2-2, with unresolved D. Trimming pared 3 bases from V and 6 bases from J, leaving 6 bases between. CDR1 SGHKS and CDR2 YYEKEE come from the germline V gene (reference sequence). The CDR3 runs 12 residues.

The genes are TRBV27 and TRBJ1-1; TRBD1 agrees at 7 bases. Looked up from germline, CDR1 is MNHEY and CDR2 is SMNVEV (reference sequence). This CDR3 contains 14 residues. V shed 4 bases and J 7 bases; nucleotides not matched to a gene: 9. The CDR3 here is CASSSPGQRFEAFF. CDR3 bases: TGTGCCAGCAGTTCCCCGGGACAGAGATTTGAAGCTTTCTTT.

The genes are TRBV12-3 or TRBV12-4 and TRBJ1-5; D not certain. The CDR3 totals 12 residues. The V end was cut by 7 bases, the J end by 9 bases, with 13 bases between. CDR3: CASTFRWGPQHF. CDR3 nucleotides: TGTGCCAGCACTTTTCGATGGGGGCCCCAGCATTTT.

The chain links TRBV28 to TRBJ1-2; no definite D call. Trimming took off 3 bases at V and 8 bases at J, with 19 bases between the two ends. The CDR3 length is 15 residues. Germline-derived CDR1 and CDR2 are MDHEN and SYDVKM. The CDR3 reads CASSFLDLQGRGYTF. In DNA form, the CDR3 reads TGTGCCAGCAGTTTCCTCGACCTCCAAGGGAGGGGCTACACCTTC.

J is TRBJ1-2 and V is TRBV18; 10 bases align to TRBD1. The CDR3 consists of 16 residues. V was clipped by 4 bases and J by 0 bases; unmatched bases: 5. Germline assignment: CDR1 KGHSH and CDR2 LQKENI. Written as DNA, the CDR3 is TGTGCCAGCTCACTCCAGACAGGGGGCTCTAACTATGGCTACACCTTC. As protein: CASSLQTGGSNYGYTF.

The chain has TRBV15 and TRBJ1-1, with TRBD1 matching over 7 bases. Per the germline V gene, CDR1 is LNHNV and CDR2 is YYDKDF (reference sequence). There are 14 residues in the CDR3. J gave up 6 bases and V 1 base, and 5 bases lay outside the gene matches. The chain's CDR3 is CATSRVGRGPEAFF. The CDR3 DNA sequence: TGTGCCACCAGCAGAGTTGGGAGGGGGCCTGAAGCTTTCTTT.

V and J are TRBV27 and TRBJ2-4; D possibly corresponds to TRBD2 (5 bases). Germline V gives CDR1 MNHEY, CDR2 SMNVEV (reference sequence). Trimming stripped 4 bases from V and 6 bases from J, with 10 bases between. The CDR3 length is 13 residues. CDR3 region: CASSSYGLNIQYF. The DNA of the CDR3 is TGTGCCAGCAGTTCGTACGGACTAAACATTCAGTACTTC.

This chain uses TRBV7-3 with TRBJ2-7, with D maybe TRBD1 (6 bases). The CDR3 loop spans 14 amino acids. In germline, CDR1 is SGHTA, CDR2 FQGTGA. V lost 3 bases to trimming and J lost 3 bases, with 12 bases between them. CDR3 bases: TGTGCCAGCAGCTTCGACAGGACCGACTACGAGCAGTACGTC. This sequence encodes CASSFDRTDYEQYV.

This clone showed up many times. This chain connects TRBV16 to TRBJ2-1, with 7 nucleotides matching TRBD1. This CDR3 has 15 residues. The germline gives CDR1 KGHSY, CDR2 FQNENV. V shed 4 bases and J 0 bases; nucleotides not matched to a gene: 3. The CDR3 protein is CASSPRQGSYNEQFF. CDR3 in DNA: TGTGCCAGCAGCCCCCGACAGGGCTCCTACAATGAGCAGTTCTTC. Together with reference TRBV16 and TRBJ2-1, the CDR3 gives the full variable domain: GEEVAQTPKHLVRGEGQKAKLYCAPIKGHSYVFWYQQVLKNEFKFLISFQNENVFDETGMPKERFSAKCLPNSPCSLEIQATKLEDSAVYFCASSPRQGSYNEQFFGPGTRLTVL.

V usage is TRBV4-1 and J usage is TRBJ1-1; unclear D gene. The CDR3 extends over 18 amino acids. Germline CDR1 MGHRA, CDR2 YSYEKL. Trimming took 4 bases from V and 5 from J, leaving 26 bases between them. The CDR3 nucleotides are TGCGCCAGCAGCCGCTTGCTTCCGACAAGGAGAGGAGGAACTGAAGCTTTCTTT. Translating gives CASSRLLPTRRGGTEAFF.

The V call is TRBV14, the J call TRBJ1-6, with 7 bases identical to TRBD1. Trimming took 2 bases from V and 8 from J; bases not matched to a gene: 9. Per the germline V gene, CDR1 is SGHDN and CDR2 is FVKESK. CDR3 size: 16 residues. The DNA for the CDR3 is TGTGCCAGCAGCCAAAGAGGGGGCAGGTTGTATTCACCCCTCCACTTT. This encodes CASSQRGGRLYSPLHF.

The rearrangement links TRBV27 to TRBJ1-4, with D possibly matching TRBD1 (6 bases). Germline V gene data show CDR1 as MNHEY and CDR2 as SMNVEV (reference sequence). Trimming stripped 5 bases from V and 7 bases from J, with 14 bases between. CDR3 length equals 14 residues. The CDR3 DNA sequence: TGTGCCAGCAGTCCACAGGGTAACGGTGAAAAACTGTTTTTT. Its translation: CASSPQGNGEKLFF.

The V and J genes are TRBV24-1 and TRBJ2-3; 13 nucleotides agree with TRBD2. The CDR3 loop spans 16 amino acids. V lost 4 bases and J lost 8; bases outside the gene matches: 8. Germline CDR1 and CDR2: KGHDR and SFDVKD. The CDR3 nucleotides read TGTGCCACCAGTGAGGAAACTAGCGGGGGGGCTTTTACGCAGTATTTT. Translating it yields CATSEETSGGAFTQYF.